At least ten counts were recorded for the clone carrying this TCR beta chain. Antigen specificity is unknown. The missing CDR3 end, 3 residues past where the read stops, is filled in from the germline J gene. Clones were read by immunoSEQ multiplex PCR, and TCRdb kept only the in-frame ones, dropping some. The record shows roughly 38,000 clones for this sample, with no singletons present. This sample was taken from a study of T cell clonality in common variable immunodeficiency. This CDR3 contains 15 residues. Germline V lookup: CDR1 SGHTA, CDR2 FQGTGA. J lost 2 bases, V lost 3 bases, and 6 bases had no gene match. Study findings and constraints: CVID subjects showed higher TCRbeta clonality than healthy controls. Fewer deletions and N-nucleotide insertions were reportedly seen in common variable immunodeficiency TCR beta sequences.

The sequencing sample was made of peripheral blood mononuclear cells. This chain connects TRBV7-3 to TRBJ2-5; 7 nucleotides line up with TRBD1. This clonotype was obtained from a person aged 18-70 years in good health. The covered CDR3 bases are TGTGCCAGCAGCTTCCAAGAGGGACAGCAAGAGACC. It is translated as CASSFQEGQQET. The CDR3 in full is CASSFQEGQQETQYF.